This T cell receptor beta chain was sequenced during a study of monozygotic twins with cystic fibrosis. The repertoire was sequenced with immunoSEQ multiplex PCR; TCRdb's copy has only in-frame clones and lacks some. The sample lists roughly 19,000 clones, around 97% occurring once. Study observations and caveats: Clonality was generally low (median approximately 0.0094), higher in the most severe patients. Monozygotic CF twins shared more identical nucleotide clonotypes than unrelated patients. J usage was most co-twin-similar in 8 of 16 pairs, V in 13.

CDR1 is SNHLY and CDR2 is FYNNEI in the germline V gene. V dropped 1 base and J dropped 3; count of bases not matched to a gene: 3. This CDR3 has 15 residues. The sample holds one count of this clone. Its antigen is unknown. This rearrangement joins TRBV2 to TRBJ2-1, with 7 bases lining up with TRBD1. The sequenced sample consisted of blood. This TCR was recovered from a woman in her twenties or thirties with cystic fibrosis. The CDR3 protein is CASSEEGAGYNEQFF. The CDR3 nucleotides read TGTGCCAGCAGTGAAGAGGGGGCAGGCTACAATGAGCAGTTCTTC.